This passage covers 24 T cell receptor beta chains from one sample sequenced in a study of vaccination and CD4 T cells after COVID-19. The Oncomine TCR Beta short-read assay was what sequenced the DNA obtained from cultured CD4+ T cells. TCRdb re-analysed the PCR reads in MiXCR, keeping a single row per CDR3 protein. The sample includes 9,000 to 15,000 distinct CDR3 sequences, approximately 50% seen only once; the top ten take 15%. Treatment meaning: roughly 10-day PBMC culture with coronavirus spike peptide pools or control peptides (ViraFEST assay). Their antigens are not known. The sample was CD4+ T cells from blood, cultured in vitro. These receptors originate from a human donor who had recovered from COVID-19.

The chain uses TRBV19 and TRBJ2-1, with a possible D match to TRBD2 (6 bases). The V end was cut by 5 bases, the J end by 4 bases, with 18 bases between. Looked up from germline, CDR1 is LNHDA and CDR2 is SQIVND (reference sequence). This CDR3 contains 16 residues. DNA for the CDR3: TGTGCCAGTAGTTTAGTAGCGGAGACTTCGTACAATGAGCAGTTCTTC. Translating it yields CASSLVAETSYNEQFF.

This clonotype was counted a few times. The rearrangement uses TRBV6-2 or TRBV6-3 and TRBJ1-5, with TRBD1 identical over 10 bases. There are 15 residues in the CDR3. V gave up 5 bases and J gave up 6 bases; unmatched junction bases: 7. Germline V CDR1 and CDR2: MNHEY, SVGEGT. CDR3 DNA sequence: TGTGCCAGCAGTGTCCCGGGGACAGGGGTTCAGCCCCAGCATTTT. Translation: CASSVPGTGVQPQHF.

The rearrangement joins TRBV6-1 to TRBJ1-5; maybe TRBD1 (6 bases). The germline gives CDR1 MNHNS, CDR2 SASEGT. Between the trimmed V and J ends, which lost 3 bases and 5 bases, there was a span of 11 bases. This CDR3 region has 14 residues. The CDR3 region has the DNA TGTGCCAGCAGTGATCAGGGGTCCGATCAGCCCCAGCATTTT. Its protein product is CASSDQGSDQPQHF.

This chain uses TRBV2 with TRBJ1-2; a weak D match, TRBD1 (5 bases). Between the trimmed V and J ends, which lost 5 bases and 5 bases, there was a span of 15 bases. CDR1 SNHLY and CDR2 FYNNEI come from the germline V gene. The CDR3 length is 14 residues. In DNA, the CDR3 is TGTGCCAGCAGTAGTCATATGACAGAATATGGCTACACCTTC. It translates to CASSSHMTEYGYTF.

This rearrangement joins TRBV9 to TRBJ1-2; 8 nucleotides match TRBD1. CDR1 and CDR2 (germline): SGDLS, YYNGEE. With 4 bases clipped from V and 8 bases from J, the junction kept 10 bases outside the gene matches. This CDR3 has 14 residues. Here the CDR3 reads CASSMETGGRGYTF. CDR3 DNA: TGTGCCAGCAGCATGGAAACAGGGGGAAGAGGCTACACCTTC.

This clonotype was counted only a few times. This sequence joins TRBV10-3 and TRBJ2-5, with 8 bases identical to TRBD1. This CDR3 has 15 residues. The germline gives CDR1 ENHRY, CDR2 SYGVKD. The trim removed 4 bases at V and 1 base at J, leaving 5 bases unmatched. The CDR3 nucleotides read TGTGCCATCAGTGCGAGACAGGGGCCCCAAGAGACCCAGTACTTC. Translation gives CAISARQGPQETQYF.

This clonotype was found once. The chain links TRBV7-2 to TRBJ2-2; D is ambiguous. The germline CDR1 and CDR2 sequences are SGHTA and FQGNSA. The V end was cut by 2 bases, the J end by 3 bases, with 16 bases between. This CDR3 has 17 amino acids. This CDR3 is CASSLRIRNGDTGELFF. The CDR3, as DNA: TGTGCCAGCAGCTTAAGAATTAGGAATGGGGACACCGGGGAGCTGTTTTTT.

V gene TRBV30 combines with J gene TRBJ1-2; 7 bases are a match to TRBD1. The CDR3 is 13 residues long. CDR1 is GTSNPN and CDR2 is SVGIG in the germline V gene (reference sequence). With 0 bases clipped from V and 8 bases from J, the junction kept 6 bases outside the gene matches. The CDR3 sequence: CAWSVGQQGGYTF. Written as DNA, the CDR3 is TGTGCCTGGAGTGTCGGGCAACAGGGGGGCTACACCTTC. Supplemented by reference TRBV30 and TRBJ1-2, the full variable domain reads SQTIHQWPATLVQPVGSPLSLECTVEGTSNPNLYWYRQAAGRGLQLLFYSVGIGQISSEVPQNLSASRPQDRQFILSSKKLLLSDSGFYLCAWSVGQQGGYTFGSGTRLTVV.

The chain carries TRBV7-9 and TRBJ2-1, with 13 bases aligning to TRBD2. CDR1 and CDR2 from the germline V gene are SEHNR and FQNEAQ (reference sequence). The CDR3 is made up of 16 amino acids. Trimming at V came to 5 bases and at J to 12 bases, leaving 13 bases not matched to a gene. The CDR3 reads CASSGRWTSGSKRQFF. The CDR3 DNA reads TGTGCCAGCAGCGGACGGTGGACTAGCGGGAGCAAGAGGCAGTTCTTC.

In its sample, this clonotype was seen once. The CDR3 sequence: CASSLGGTSYNEQFF. As DNA, the CDR3 is TGTGCCAGCAGCTTGGGTGGGACTAGCTACAATGAGCAGTTCTTC. The V and J genes are TRBV5-4 and TRBJ2-1, with TRBD2 matching over 8 bases. This CDR3 comprises 15 residues. The ends lost 0 bases at V and 3 bases at J; junction bases unmatched: 2. The germline V gene encodes CDR1 SGHNT and CDR2 YYREEE (reference sequence).

This chain's CDR3 is CASSLLGSGGNTDTQYF. The CDR3, as DNA: TGTGCCAGCAGTTTACTTGGTAGCGGGGGAAACACAGATACGCAGTATTTT. The J gene is TRBJ2-3, the V gene TRBV28, with TRBD2 identical over 9 bases. The CDR3 totals 17 residues. Germline V gene data show CDR1 as MDHEN and CDR2 as SYDVKM. J gave up 2 bases and V 2 bases, and 8 bases lay outside the gene matches.

CDR3 sequence reads: CASSASRGLWETQYF. The CDR3 DNA follows: TGTGCCAGCAGCGCCAGTAGGGGCCTCTGGGAGACCCAGTACTTC. The rearrangement joins TRBV7-9 to TRBJ2-5; possible D gene TRBD1, 5 bases. Per the germline V gene, CDR1 is SEHNR and CDR2 is FQNEAQ (reference sequence). CDR3 length: 15 amino acids. The germline V and J ends were trimmed by 5 bases and 5 bases, with 18 bases remaining between them.

This clonotype has more than one count but fewer than ten. The rearrangement links TRBV2 to TRBJ2-3; D perhaps matches TRBD1 (5 bases). Germline CDR1 reads SNHLY; CDR2 reads FYNNEI. V gave up 5 bases and J gave up 0 bases, with 21 bases separating them. The CDR3 has 18 amino acids. CDR3 loop: CASSSDSARPSSTDTQYF. The CDR3 DNA reads as TGTGCCAGCAGTTCAGACAGCGCCCGCCCGAGTAGCACAGATACGCAGTATTTT.

This clonotype occurred once. The gene calls are TRBV20-1 and TRBJ2-7; TRBD2 might be the D (6 bases). The CDR3 is made up of 15 amino acids. Germline lookup yields CDR1 DFQATT and CDR2 SNEGSKA (reference sequence). V was shortened by 4 bases and J by 2 bases, with 18 bases between the two germline ends. In nucleotides, the CDR3 is TGCAGTGCTACCCCGGAGGGGCGAGGGACCTACGAGCAGTACTTC. This codes for CSATPEGRGTYEQYF.

This clonotype was seen a few times. The rearrangement links TRBV20-1 to TRBJ1-5, with TRBD1 identical over 9 bases. This CDR3 comprises 15 residues. Germline V gene data show CDR1 as DFQATT and CDR2 as SNEGSKA (reference sequence). J gave up 0 bases and V 1 base, and 1 base lay outside the gene matches. CDR3 amino acids: CSARGTGDSNQPQHF. The CDR3, as DNA: TGCAGTGCTAGAGGGACAGGGGATAGCAATCAGCCCCAGCATTTT.

This chain links TRBV27 with TRBJ2-1, with 12 bases lining up with TRBD2. The V gene end was trimmed by 4 bases and the J gene end by 9 bases; junction bases not matched to a gene: 4. Germline assignment: CDR1 MNHEY and CDR2 SMNVEV (reference sequence). The CDR3 consists of 14 residues. The CDR3 DNA is TGTGCCAGCAGTTGGACTAGCGGGATCACTGAGCAGTTCTTC. Translating it yields CASSWTSGITEQFF.

Details on this clonotype: Mismatch with germline at one junction end may stem from a read error. This CDR3 is CASSPYQLGLNAEAFF. CDR3 bases: TGTGCCAGCAGTCCATATCAACTGGGGTTGAACGCTGAAGCTTTCTTT. V and J are TRBV27 and TRBJ1-1; unclear D gene. CDR3 length equals 16 residues. Germline CDR1 is MNHEY and CDR2 is SMNVEV (reference sequence).

The rearrangement uses TRBV7-2 and TRBJ1-2; the D is unclear. The V gene's germline CDR1 is SGHTA and CDR2 FQGNSA. Trimming removed 1 base at V and 3 bases at J, with 6 bases between. The CDR3 runs 13 residues. CDR3 bases: TGTGCCAGCAGCTTAGAGACGGACTATGGCTACACCTTC. As protein: CASSLETDYGYTF.

This sequence joins TRBV19 and TRBJ1-2; the D is unclear. This CDR3 spans 14 amino acids. V shed 5 bases and J shed 2 bases, with 12 bases lying between them. The V gene's germline CDR1 is LNHDA and CDR2 SQIVND (reference sequence). CDR3 amino acids: CASSRPLGNYGYTF. CDR3 in DNA: TGTGCCAGTAGTCGGCCCCTCGGAAACTATGGCTACACCTTC.

The chain couples TRBV2 to TRBJ2-7; possibly TRBD1 for D (5 bases). V lost 2 bases and J 6 bases, leaving 17 bases between the germline ends. Germline V lookup: CDR1 SNHLY, CDR2 FYNNEI. The CDR3 covers 15 residues. The DNA of the CDR3 is TGTGCCAGCAGTGAATTTCTGGGGCCTACCTCCGAGCAGTACTTC. Protein: CASSEFLGPTSEQYF.

In its sample, this clonotype was seen a few times. The rearrangement links TRBV20-1 to TRBJ1-6; D gene unclear. Germline CDR1 reads DFQATT; CDR2 reads SNEGSKA (reference sequence). V lost 6 bases and J lost 10, with 16 bases in between. This CDR3 contains 13 residues. In nucleotides, the CDR3 is TGCAGTGCCCCCGGGTCATTAAGCTCACCCCTCCACTTT. Translation gives CSAPGSLSSPLHF.

This clonotype qualifies as medium-sized (0.01 to 0.1%). The chain is built from TRBV30 and TRBJ1-5, with D perhaps matching TRBD1 (5 bases). The ends were cut back, 0 bases at V and 2 bases at J, with 5 bases in the middle. Germline V CDR1 and CDR2: GTSNPN, SVGIG (reference sequence). The CDR3 is made up of 13 amino acids. The CDR3 sequence is CAWSVGGNQPQHF. The DNA of the CDR3 is TGTGCCTGGAGTGTAGGGGGCAATCAGCCCCAGCATTTT.

This chain uses TRBV6-1 with TRBJ1-4, with D hard to call. V lost 7 bases and J lost 5, with 8 bases in between. Germline V gene data show CDR1 as MNHNS and CDR2 as SASEGT. This CDR3 has 12 amino acids. The CDR3 protein is CASKWVNEKLFF. CDR3 sequence (DNA): TGTGCCAGCAAGTGGGTCAATGAAAAACTGTTTTTT.

This chain uses TRBV19 with TRBJ2-3, with 9 bases that match TRBD2. Germline loops: CDR1 LNHDA, CDR2 SQIVND (reference sequence). V lost 3 bases, J lost 4 bases, and 5 bases stayed unmatched. The CDR3 loop spans 15 amino acids. The CDR3 region has the DNA TGTGCCAGTAGTATGCGGGAGGGCCTGTCAGATACGCAGTATTTT. It codes for CASSMREGLSDTQYF. The whole variable domain, filled in from reference TRBV19 and TRBJ2-3, reads DGGITQSPKYLFRKEGQNVTLSCEQNLNHDAMYWYRQDPGQGLRLIYYSQIVNDFQKGDIAEGYSVSREKKESFPLTVTSAQKNPTAFYLCASSMREGLSDTQYFGPGTRLTVL.